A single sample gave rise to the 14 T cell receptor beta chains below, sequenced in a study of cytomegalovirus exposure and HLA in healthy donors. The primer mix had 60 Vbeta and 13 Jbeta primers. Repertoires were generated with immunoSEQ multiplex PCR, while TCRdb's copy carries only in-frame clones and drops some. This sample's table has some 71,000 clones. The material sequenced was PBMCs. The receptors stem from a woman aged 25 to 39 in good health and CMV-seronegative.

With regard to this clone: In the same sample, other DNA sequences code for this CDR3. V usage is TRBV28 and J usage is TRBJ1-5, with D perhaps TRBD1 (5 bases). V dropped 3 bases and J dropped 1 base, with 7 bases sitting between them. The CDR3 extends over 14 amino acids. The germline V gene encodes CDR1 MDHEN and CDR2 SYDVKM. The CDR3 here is CASSLGGSNQPQHF. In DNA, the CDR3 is TGTGCCAGCAGTTTGGGGGGGAGCAATCAGCCCCAGCATTTT.

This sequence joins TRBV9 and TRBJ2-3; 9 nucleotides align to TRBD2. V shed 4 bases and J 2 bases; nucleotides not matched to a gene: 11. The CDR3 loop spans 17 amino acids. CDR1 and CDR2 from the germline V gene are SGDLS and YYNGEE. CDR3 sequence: CASSPRPTSGYTDTQYF. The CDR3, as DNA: TGTGCCAGCAGCCCACGGCCGACTAGCGGATACACAGATACGCAGTATTTT.

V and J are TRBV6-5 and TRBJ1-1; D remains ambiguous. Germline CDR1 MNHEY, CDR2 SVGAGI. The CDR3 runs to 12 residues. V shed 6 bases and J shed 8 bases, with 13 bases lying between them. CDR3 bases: TGTGCCAGCAGACCCACTCAGGCCGAAGCTTTCTTT. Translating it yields CASRPTQAEAFF.

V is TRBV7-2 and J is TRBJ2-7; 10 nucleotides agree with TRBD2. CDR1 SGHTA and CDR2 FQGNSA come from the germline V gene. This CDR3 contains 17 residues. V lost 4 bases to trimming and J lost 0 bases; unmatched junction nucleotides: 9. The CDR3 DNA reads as TGTGCCAGCAGCTCCAGGCTAGCGGGGGTGACCTCCTACGAGCAGTACTTC. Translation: CASSSRLAGVTSYEQYF.

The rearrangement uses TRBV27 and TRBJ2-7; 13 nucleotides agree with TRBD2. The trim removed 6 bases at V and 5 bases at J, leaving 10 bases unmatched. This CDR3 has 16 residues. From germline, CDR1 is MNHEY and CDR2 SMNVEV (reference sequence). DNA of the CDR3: TGTGCCAGCAGCAGACTAGCGGGGGGTCTTTTCCACGAGCAGTACTTC. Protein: CASSRLAGGLFHEQYF.

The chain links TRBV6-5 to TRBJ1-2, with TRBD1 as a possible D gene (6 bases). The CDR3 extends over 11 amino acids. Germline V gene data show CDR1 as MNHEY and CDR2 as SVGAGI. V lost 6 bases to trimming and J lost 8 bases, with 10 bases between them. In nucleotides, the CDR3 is TGTGCCAGCAGGGCAGGGGAGGGCTACACCTTC. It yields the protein CASRAGEGYTF.

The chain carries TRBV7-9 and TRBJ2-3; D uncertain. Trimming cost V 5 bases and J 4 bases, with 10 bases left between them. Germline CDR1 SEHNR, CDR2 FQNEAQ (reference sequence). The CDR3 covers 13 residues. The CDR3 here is CASSEEVADTQYF. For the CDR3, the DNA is TGTGCCAGCAGCGAAGAGGTGGCAGATACGCAGTATTTT.

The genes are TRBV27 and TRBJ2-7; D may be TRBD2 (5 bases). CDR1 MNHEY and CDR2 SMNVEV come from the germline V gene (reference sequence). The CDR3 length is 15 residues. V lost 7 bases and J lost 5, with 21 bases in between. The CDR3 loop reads CASTPDGLVIHEQYF. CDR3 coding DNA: TGTGCCAGCACCCCCGACGGACTGGTTATACACGAGCAGTACTTC.

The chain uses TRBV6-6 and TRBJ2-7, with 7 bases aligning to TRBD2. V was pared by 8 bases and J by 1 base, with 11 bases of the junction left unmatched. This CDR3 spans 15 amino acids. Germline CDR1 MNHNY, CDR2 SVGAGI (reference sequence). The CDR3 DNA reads TGTGCCAGCGCTGGGTGGAGACTAGCATCCTACGAGCAGTACTTC. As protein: CASAGWRLASYEQYF.

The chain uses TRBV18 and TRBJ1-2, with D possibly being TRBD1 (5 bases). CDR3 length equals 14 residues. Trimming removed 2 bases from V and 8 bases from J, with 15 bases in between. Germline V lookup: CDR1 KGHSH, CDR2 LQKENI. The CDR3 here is CASSPVQGVQGYTF. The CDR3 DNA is TGTGCCAGCTCACCAGTCCAGGGTGTGCAAGGCTACACCTTC.

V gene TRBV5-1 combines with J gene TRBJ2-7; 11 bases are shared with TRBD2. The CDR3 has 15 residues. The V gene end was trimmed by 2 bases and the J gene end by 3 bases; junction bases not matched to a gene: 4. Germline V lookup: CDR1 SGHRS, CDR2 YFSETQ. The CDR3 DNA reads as TGCGCCAGCAGCTTTTTAGCGGGGGGGGTCTACGAGCAGTACTTC. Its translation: CASSFLAGGVYEQYF.

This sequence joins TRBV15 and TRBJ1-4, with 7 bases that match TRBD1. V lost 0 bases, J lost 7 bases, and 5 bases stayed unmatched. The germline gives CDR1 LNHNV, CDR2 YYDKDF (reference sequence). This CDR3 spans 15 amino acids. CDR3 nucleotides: TGTGCCACCAGCAGAGATGGCGCAGGGGGTGAAAAACTGTTTTTT. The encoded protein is CATSRDGAGGEKLFF. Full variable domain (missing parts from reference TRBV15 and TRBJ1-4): DAMVIQNPRYQVTQFGKPVTLSCSQTLNHNVMYWYQQKSSQAPKLLFHYYDKDFNNEADTPDNFQSRRPNTSFCFLDIRSPGLGDTAMYLCATSRDGAGGEKLFFGSGTQLSVL.

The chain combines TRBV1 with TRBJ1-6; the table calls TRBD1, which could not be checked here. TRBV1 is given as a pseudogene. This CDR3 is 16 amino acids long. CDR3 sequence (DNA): TGCACCAGCAGCCCATCGCAGGGGGCCTTGCGTTCACCCCTCCACTTT. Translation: CTSSPSQGALRSPLHF.

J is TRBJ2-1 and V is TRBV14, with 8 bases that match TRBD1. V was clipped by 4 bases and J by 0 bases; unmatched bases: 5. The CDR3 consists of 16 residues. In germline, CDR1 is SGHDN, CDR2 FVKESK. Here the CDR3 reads CASSLRTGSSYNEQFF. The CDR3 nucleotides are TGTGCCAGCAGCCTTCGGACAGGGAGCTCCTACAATGAGCAGTTCTTC.